Listed below are T cell receptor beta chains from one sample, sequenced in a study of cytomegalovirus exposure and HLA in healthy donors. Produced via immunoSEQ multiplex PCR; TCRdb's table is partial and in-frame only. The listing contains tens of thousands of clones. Sequencing used PBMCs. These receptor sequences come from a man in his forties in good health and CMV-seronegative. Both conserved end residues are part of each CDR3. D genes are given only for firm matches.

TRBD1	TRBV5-6	TRBJ2-3	TGTGCCAGCAGCTTGGGCCCAGGGGGATCCCGCACAGATACGCAGTATTTT	CASSLGPGGSRTDTQYF
.	TRBV12-5	TRBJ2-1	TGTGCTAGTGGTTCCTTGGGGGGTACGGACAATGAGCAGTTCTTC	CASGSLGGTDNEQFF
.	TRBV7-3	TRBJ2-3	TGTGCCAGCAGCGAGACCGGGACAACTAGCACAGATACGCAGTATTTT	CASSETGTTSTDTQYF
TRBD1	TRBV7-6	TRBJ1-6	TGTGCCAGCAGCCTAGGGCCGGGACAGGGGGCTTCACCCCTCCACTTT	CASSLGPGQGASPLHF
TRBD2	TRBV5-1	TRBJ2-7	TGCGCCAGCAGCCCCATTCCGGGGGGTAGAATCTACGAGCAGTACTTC	CASSPIPGGRIYEQYF
.	TRBV29-1	TRBJ1-2	TGCAGCGTAGAAGGACAGCTTAACTATGGCTACACCTTC	CSVEGQLNYGYTF
TRBD2	TRBV5-6	TRBJ2-5	TGTGCCAGCAGCTTGCGGGGGGGGATCCAAGAGACCCAGTACTTC	CASSLRGGIQETQYF
TRBD2	TRBV9	TRBJ2-2	TGTGCCAGCAGCGTTCGACCTAGCGGGGGGAACACCGGGGAGCTGTTTTTT	CASSVRPSGGNTGELFF
.	TRBV10-1	TRBJ2-1	TGCGCCAGCAGCCAGCAGACTAACAATGAGCAGTTCTTC	CASSQQTNNEQFF
TRBD1	TRBV15	TRBJ1-5	TGTGCCACCAGCAGAGGGGGGATTGGGACAGCAAATCAGCCCCAGCATTTT	CATSRGGIGTANQPQHF
TRBD2	TRBV19	TRBJ2-1	TGTGCCAGTAGTATAGGGCGGGGGGCGAACAATGAGCAGTTCTTC	CASSIGRGANNEQFF
.	TRBV4-2	TRBJ1-2	TGTGCCAGCAGCCGAGAGGGAACAGGGAGGGTTGGCTACACCTTC	CASSREGTGRVGYTF
TRBD1	TRBV27	TRBJ2-1	TGTGCCAGCAGTTTGAACAGGGGGCCGTACAATGAGCAGTTCTTC	CASSLNRGPYNEQFF
.	TRBV20-1	TRBJ1-2	TGCAGTGCTGGGGGGGGAGCTCCTTTCACCTTC	CSAGGGAPFTF
.	TRBV7-9	TRBJ1-2	TGTGCCAGCAGCCCCTTGCAGGGTTTAGGGATTAACTATGGCTACACCTTC	CASSPLQGLGINYGYTF
TRBD1	TRBV6-5	TRBJ2-7	TGTGCCAGCAGTCCGGGACAGGGGACCTACGAGCAGTACTTC	CASSPGQGTYEQYF
TRBD1	TRBV11-2	TRBJ2-7	TGTGCCAGCAGCAGACAGGGAGCACGCTACGAGCAGTACTTC	CASSRQGARYEQYF
TRBD2	TRBV6-1	TRBJ2-7	TGTGCCAGCAATCTAGCGGGGGAGAACTACGAGCAGTACTTC	CASNLAGENYEQYF
TRBD2	TRBV4-1	TRBJ2-5	TGCGCCAGCAGCCAATTCCGGCGAGGGGTCTGGGGGGGGTCAGAAGAGACCCAGTACTTC	CASSQFRRGVWGGSEETQYF
.	TRBV29-1	TRBJ1-1	TGCAGCGTTGGCCCGCGGGGGGAGAGCACTGAAGCTTTCTTT	CSVGPRGESTEAFF
.	TRBV7-2	TRBJ1-1	TGTGCCAGCAGTCCCCGGGCAGGGGAAACTGAAGCTTTCTTT	CASSPRAGETEAFF
.	TRBV5-8	TRBJ2-4	TGTGCCAGCAGCTTGACAGGGATCTTAGCCAAAAACATTCAGTACTTC	CASSLTGILAKNIQYF
TRBD1	TRBV4-2	TRBJ1-2	TGTGCCAGCAGCCAGGGGGACAGGAATGGCTACACCTTC	CASSQGDRNGYTF
TRBD2	TRBV7-2	TRBJ2-7	TGTGCCAGCAGCCGCACCGGGACTAGAGACGAGCAGTACTTC	CASSRTGTRDEQYF